The TCR beta chain under discussion was sequenced for a study of tumor and adjacent non-tumor tissue in lung cancer. The CDR3 consists of 18 residues. Looked up from germline, CDR1 is SQVTM and CDR2 is ANQGSEA. TCRbeta libraries were built with three rounds of nested PCR, modified from ARM-PCR. TCRdb fed the multiplex PCR reads into MiXCR, producing one record per CDR3 protein. The sample gives 90,000 to 100,000 distinct CDR3 sequences, less than 85% of which show up once; roughly 33% is in the top ten. The study's findings and limits: TCR diversity was significantly greater in tumor than normal lung tissue.

No cell sorting was done before RNA was extracted from the tissue. This non-tumor lung sample came from over 3 cm beyond the tumor edge. A word on this clonotype: Its antigen remains unidentified. One end of the junction is discordant with germline, which a read error may explain.

This TCR derives from a man aged 55 to 69 with small cell lung cancer. The chain carries TRBV29-1 and TRBJ2-3; 9 nucleotides line up with TRBD2. The sample taken for sequencing was distant non-tumor lung tissue. This CDR3 is CSVEGTSRRGTSTDTQYF. CDR3 in DNA: TGCAGTGTTGAGGGGACTAGCAGGAGGGGTACTAGCACAGATACGCAGTATTTT.